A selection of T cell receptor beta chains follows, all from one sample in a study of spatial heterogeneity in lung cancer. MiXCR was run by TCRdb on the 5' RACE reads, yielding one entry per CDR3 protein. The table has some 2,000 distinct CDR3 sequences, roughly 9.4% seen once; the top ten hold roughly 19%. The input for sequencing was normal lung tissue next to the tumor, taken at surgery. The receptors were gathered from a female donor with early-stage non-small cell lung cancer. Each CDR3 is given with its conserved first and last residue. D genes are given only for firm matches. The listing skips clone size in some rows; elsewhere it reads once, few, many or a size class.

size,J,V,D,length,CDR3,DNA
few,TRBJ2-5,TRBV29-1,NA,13,CSVEPSLGETQYF,TGCAGCGTTGAACCTTCCTTAGGGGAGACCCAGTACTTC
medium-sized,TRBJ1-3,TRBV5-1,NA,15,CASSLEPSSGNTIYF,TGCGCCAGCAGCTTGGAACCGAGCTCTGGAAACACCATATATTTT
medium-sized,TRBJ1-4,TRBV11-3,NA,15,CASSHGQMRGEKLFF,TGTGCCAGCAGCCACGGACAGATGAGAGGAGAAAAACTGTTTTTT
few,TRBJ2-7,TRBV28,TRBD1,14,CASTMDRDSYEQYF,TGTGCCAGCACCATGGACAGGGACTCCTACGAGCAGTACTTC
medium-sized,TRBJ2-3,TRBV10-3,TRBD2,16,CAISVGSGGAADTQYF,TGTGCCATCAGTGTGGGTAGCGGGGGGGCCGCAGATACGCAGTATTTT
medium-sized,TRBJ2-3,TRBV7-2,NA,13,CASSSLVTDTQYF,TGTGCCAGCAGCTCCCTAGTGACAGATACGCAGTATTTT
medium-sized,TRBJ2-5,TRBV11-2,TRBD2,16,CASSLGVSGGTETQYF,TGTGCCAGCAGCTTAGGGGTTAGCGGGGGGACGGAGACCCAGTACTTC
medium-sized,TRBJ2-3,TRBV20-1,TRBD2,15,CSAGLAGGQGDTQYF,TGCAGTGCTGGACTAGCGGGGGGGCAAGGAGATACGCAGTATTTT
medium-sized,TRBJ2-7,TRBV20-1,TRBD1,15,CSAGRDRTSSYEQYF,TGCAGTGCTGGAAGGGACAGGACGAGCTCCTACGAGCAGTACTTC
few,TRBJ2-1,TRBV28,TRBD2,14,CASSSSGGRDEQFF,TGTGCCAGCAGCTCTAGCGGGGGAAGGGATGAGCAGTTCTTC
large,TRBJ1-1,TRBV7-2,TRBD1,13,CASSSDRGSEAFF,TGTGCCAGCAGCTCAGACAGGGGTTCTGAAGCTTTCTTT
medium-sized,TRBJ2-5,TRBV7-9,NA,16,CASSALTTEYQETQYF,TGTGCCAGCAGCGCCTTGACCACAGAATATCAAGAGACCCAGTACTTC
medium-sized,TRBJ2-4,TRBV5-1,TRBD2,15,CASSLESSGENIQYF,TGCGCCAGCAGCTTGGAGTCTAGCGGGGAAAACATTCAGTACTTC
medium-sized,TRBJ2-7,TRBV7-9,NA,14,CASSLGTATYEQYF,TGTGCCAGCAGCTTGGGGACCGCTACCTACGAGCAGTACTTC
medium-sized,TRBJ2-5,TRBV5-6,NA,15,CASSLAKGVWETQYF,TGTGCCAGCAGCTTGGCCAAGGGGGTTTGGGAGACCCAGTACTTC
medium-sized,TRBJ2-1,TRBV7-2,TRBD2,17,CASNSLGVSGGAQEQFF,TGTGCCAGCAACTCACTAGGGGTTAGCGGGGGGGCCCAAGAGCAGTTCTTC
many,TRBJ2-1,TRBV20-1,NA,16,CSAREPGGSSYNEQFF,TGCAGTGCTAGAGAGCCAGGGGGGAGCTCCTACAATGAGCAGTTCTTC
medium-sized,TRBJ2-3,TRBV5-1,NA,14,CASNRGGSTDTQYF,TGCGCCAGTAACAGGGGAGGGAGCACAGATACGCAGTATTTT
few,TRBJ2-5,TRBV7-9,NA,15,CASSPSGQIQETQYF,TGTGCCAGCAGCCCCTCCGGACAAATCCAAGAGACCCAGTACTTC
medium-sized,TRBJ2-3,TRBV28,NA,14,CASSTPAATDTQYF,TGTGCCAGCAGCACACCGGCCGCCACAGATACGCAGTATTTT
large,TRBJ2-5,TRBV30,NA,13,CAWSGDNQETQYF,TGTGCCTGGAGTGGGGACAACCAAGAGACCCAGTACTTC
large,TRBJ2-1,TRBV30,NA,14,CACFLGSSYNEQFF,TGTGCCTGCTTTCTAGGCAGCTCCTACAATGAGCAGTTCTTC
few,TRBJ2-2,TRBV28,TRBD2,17,CASSFGFVTSGNGELFF,TGTGCCAGCAGTTTCGGGTTCGTAACTAGCGGAAACGGGGAGCTGTTTTTT
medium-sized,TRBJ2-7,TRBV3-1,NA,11,CASSLLGEQYF,TGTGCCAGCAGCCTACTGGGCGAGCAGTACTTC
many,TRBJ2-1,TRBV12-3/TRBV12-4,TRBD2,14,CASSRGGKDNEQFF,TGTGCCAGCAGTCGGGGGGGGAAGGACAATGAGCAGTTCTTC
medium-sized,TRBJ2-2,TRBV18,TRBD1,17,CASAGQGAHAATGELFF,TGTGCCAGCGCCGGACAGGGGGCGCATGCGGCTACCGGGGAGCTGTTTTTT
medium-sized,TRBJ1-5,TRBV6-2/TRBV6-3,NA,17,CASSPPPSGGARQPQHF,TGTGCCAGCAGTCCTCCTCCTTCGGGGGGGGCACGTCAGCCCCAGCATTTT
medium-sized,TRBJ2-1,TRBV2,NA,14,CASSESGSYNEQFF,TGTGCCAGCAGTGAGTCCGGATCCTACAATGAGCAGTTCTTC
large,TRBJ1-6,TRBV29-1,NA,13,CSVMDADNSPLHF,TGCAGCGTTATGGACGCAGATAATTCACCCCTCCACTTT
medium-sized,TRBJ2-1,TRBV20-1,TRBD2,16,CSARDRPAGVLNEQFF,TGCAGTGCTAGAGATCGTCCAGCGGGGGTTTTGAATGAGCAGTTCTTC
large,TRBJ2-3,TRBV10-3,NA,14,CAISEGAPGDTQYF,TGTGCCATCAGTGAGGGGGCGCCGGGAGATACGCAGTATTTT
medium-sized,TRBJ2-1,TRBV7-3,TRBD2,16,CASRPNPAGGINEQFF,TGTGCCAGCAGGCCTAATCCAGCGGGGGGGATTAATGAGCAGTTCTTC
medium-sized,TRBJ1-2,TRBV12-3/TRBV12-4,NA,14,CASSLKGLNYGYTF,TGTGCCAGCAGTTTGAAGGGCCTAAACTATGGCTACACCTTC
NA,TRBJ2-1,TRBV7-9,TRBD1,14,CASSAGTGFDEQFF,TGTGCCAGCAGTGCCGGGACAGGGTTCGATGAGCAGTTCTTC
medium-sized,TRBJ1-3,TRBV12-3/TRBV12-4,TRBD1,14,CASSGTASGNTIYF,TGTGCCAGCAGTGGGACAGCCTCTGGAAACACCATATATTTT
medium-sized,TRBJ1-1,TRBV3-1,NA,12,CASRLGNTEAFF,TGTGCCAGCAGACTGGGGAACACTGAAGCTTTCTTT
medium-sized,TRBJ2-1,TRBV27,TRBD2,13,CASSLYGGTQEFF,TGTGCCAGCAGTTTATACGGGGGGACGCAGGAGTTCTTC
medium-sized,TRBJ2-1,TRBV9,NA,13,CASSVGQVNEQFF,TGTGCCAGCAGCGTAGGGCAGGTCAATGAGCAGTTCTTC
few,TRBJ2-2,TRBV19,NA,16,CASSIRDELWAGELFF,TGTGCCAGTAGTATCCGGGACGAACTCTGGGCCGGGGAGCTGTTTTTT
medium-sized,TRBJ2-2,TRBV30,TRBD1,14,CAWKGQAGTGELFF,TGTGCCTGGAAGGGACAGGCGGGGACCGGGGAGCTGTTTTTT
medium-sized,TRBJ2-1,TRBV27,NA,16,CASSLSGVSSYNEQFF,TGTGCCAGCAGTTTATCAGGGGTAAGCTCCTACAATGAGCAGTTCTTC
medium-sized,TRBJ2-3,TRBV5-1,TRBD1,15,CASSLQQGNTDTQYF,TGCGCCAGCAGCTTGCAACAGGGGAACACAGATACGCAGTATTTT
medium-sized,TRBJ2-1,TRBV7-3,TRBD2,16,CASSLGGGLGYNEQFF,TGTGCCAGCAGCTTGGGCGGGGGGTTAGGGTACAATGAGCAGTTCTTC
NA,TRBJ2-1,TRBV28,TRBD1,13,CASSLGTGYEQFF,TGTGCCAGCAGTTTGGGGACAGGGTATGAGCAGTTCTTC
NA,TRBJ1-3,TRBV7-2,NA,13,CASSNVGGNTIYF,TGTGCCAGCAGCAACGTGGGTGGAAACACCATATATTTT
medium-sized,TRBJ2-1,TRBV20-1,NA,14,CSARDRVSYNEQFF,TGCAGTGCTAGAGATCGGGTGTCCTACAATGAGCAGTTCTTC
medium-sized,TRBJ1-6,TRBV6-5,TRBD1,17,CASSYGDRSSYNSPLHF,TGTGCCAGCAGTTACGGGGACAGGAGCTCCTATAATTCACCCCTCCACTTT
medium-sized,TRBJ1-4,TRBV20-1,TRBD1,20,CSARALRRQRTGETNEKLFF,TGCAGTGCTAGAGCCCTAAGGAGACAAAGGACAGGGGAAACTAATGAAAAACTGTTTTTT
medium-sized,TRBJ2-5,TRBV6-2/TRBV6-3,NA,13,CASSTTGSETQYF,TGTGCCAGCAGTACAACAGGGTCCGAGACCCAGTACTTC
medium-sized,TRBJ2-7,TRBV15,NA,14,CATSRYREGYEQYF,TGTGCCACCAGCAGGTACAGGGAAGGTTACGAGCAGTACTTC
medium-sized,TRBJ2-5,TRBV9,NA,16,CASSPRGGAQAETQYF,TGTGCCAGCAGCCCGAGGGGGGGGGCGCAAGCAGAGACCCAGTACTTC
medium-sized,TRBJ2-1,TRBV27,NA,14,CASGEQGPYNEQFF,TGTGCCAGCGGGGAGCAGGGGCCCTACAATGAGCAGTTCTTC
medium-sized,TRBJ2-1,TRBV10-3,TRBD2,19,CAISETSGTSGGAIDEQFF,TGTGCCATCAGTGAAACCTCCGGGACTAGCGGGGGGGCCATCGATGAGCAGTTCTTC